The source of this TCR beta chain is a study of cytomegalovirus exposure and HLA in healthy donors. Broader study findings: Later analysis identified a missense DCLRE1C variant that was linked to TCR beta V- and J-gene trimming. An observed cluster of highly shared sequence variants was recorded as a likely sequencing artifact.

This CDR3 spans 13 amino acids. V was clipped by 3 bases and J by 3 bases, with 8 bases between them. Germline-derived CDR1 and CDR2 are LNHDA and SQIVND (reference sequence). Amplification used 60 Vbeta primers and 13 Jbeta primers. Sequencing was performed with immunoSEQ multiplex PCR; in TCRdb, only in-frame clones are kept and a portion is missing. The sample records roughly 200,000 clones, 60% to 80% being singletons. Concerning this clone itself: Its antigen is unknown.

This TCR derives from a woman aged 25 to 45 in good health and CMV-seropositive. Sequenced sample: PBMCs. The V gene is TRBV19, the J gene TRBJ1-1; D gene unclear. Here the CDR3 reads CASSMVADTEAFF. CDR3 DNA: TGTGCCAGTAGTATGGTAGCCGACACTGAAGCTTTCTTT.